One and the same sample provided the 31 T cell receptor beta chains below, sequenced in a study of OX40 agonist ivuxolimab in advanced cancers. Sequencing was performed with immunoSEQ multiplex PCR; in TCRdb, only in-frame clones are kept and a portion is missing. The table includes 80,000 or so clones, around 85% detected once. The sample consisted of CD4+ or CD8+ T cells sorted from blood, taken in a trial of the OX40 agonist ivuxolimab. The receptors here all came from an adult with an advanced solid tumor such as melanoma, head and neck, liver or kidney cancer.

This chain joins TRBV7-3 and TRBJ2-1; D is unresolved. This CDR3 has 15 residues. Trimming pared 1 base from V and 4 bases from J, leaving 11 bases between. Per the germline V gene, CDR1 is SGHTA and CDR2 is FQGTGA. CDR3 loop: CASSLMGFAYNEQFF. The CDR3 DNA sequence: TGTGCCAGCAGCTTAATGGGTTTTGCGTACAATGAGCAGTTCTTC.

This chain links TRBV27 with TRBJ2-4; 9 bases match TRBD1. The V and J ends lost 4 bases and 4 bases, in that order; junction bases with no gene match: 5. Germline loops: CDR1 MNHEY, CDR2 SMNVEV (reference sequence). CDR3 length equals 15 residues. CDR3 loop: CASSWGTGSKNIQYF. As DNA, the CDR3 is TGTGCCAGCAGTTGGGGGACAGGGTCAAAAAACATTCAGTACTTC.

V and J are TRBV19 and TRBJ1-1, with 10 nucleotides matching TRBD1. Germline V gene data show CDR1 as LNHDA and CDR2 as SQIVND (reference sequence). V dropped 5 bases and J dropped 3; count of bases not matched to a gene: 6. The CDR3 contains 15 residues. CDR3 residues: CASSPAGTGDTEAFF. The CDR3 DNA is TGTGCCAGTAGTCCCGCCGGGACAGGGGACACTGAAGCTTTCTTT. Using reference TRBV19 and TRBJ1-1 for the parts outside the CDR3, the full variable domain is DGGITQSPKYLFRKEGQNVTLSCEQNLNHDAMYWYRQDPGQGLRLIYYSQIVNDFQKGDIAEGYSVSREKKESFPLTVTSAQKNPTAFYLCASSPAGTGDTEAFFGQGTRLTVV.

The chain has TRBV7-3 and TRBJ2-1, with TRBD1 matching 9 bases. This CDR3 comprises 16 residues. The V gene's germline CDR1 is SGHTA and CDR2 FQGTGA. Unmatched junction bases numbered 4, after V lost 1 base and J lost 3 bases. The CDR3 DNA sequence: TGTGCCAGCAGCTTAAGGGGGACAGGGATCTACAATGAGCAGTTCTTC. It is translated as CASSLRGTGIYNEQFF.

The chain carries TRBV6-5 and TRBJ2-7, with 11 bases lining up with TRBD1. Germline V CDR1 and CDR2: MNHEY, SVGAGI. V lost 2 bases to trimming and J lost 10 bases; unmatched junction nucleotides: 4. This CDR3 is built from 13 residues. The chain's CDR3 is CASSYGGQGEQYF. The DNA for the CDR3 is TGTGCCAGCAGTTACGGGGGACAGGGGGAACAGTACTTC.

The chain couples TRBV9 to TRBJ1-3, with no clear D. This CDR3 has 13 amino acids. Germline-derived CDR1 and CDR2 are SGDLS and YYNGEE. V was shortened by 5 bases and J by 0 bases, with 6 bases between the two germline ends. CDR3 loop: CASSRNSGNTIYF. CDR3 DNA: TGTGCCAGCAGTAGGAACTCTGGAAACACCATATATTTT. Full variable domain (rest looked up from reference TRBV9 and TRBJ1-3): DSGVTQTPKHLITATGQRVTLRCSPRSGDLSVYWYQQSLDQGLQFLIQYYNGEERAKGNILERFSAQQFPDLHSELNLSSLELGDSALYFCASSRNSGNTIYFGEGSWLTVV.

A single count supports this clone. V usage is TRBV6-5 and J usage is TRBJ1-5, with a weak D call TRBD1 (6 bases). Germline V gene lookup returns CDR1 MNHEY and CDR2 SVGAGI. The CDR3 is 15 amino acids. Trimming took off 6 bases at V and 1 base at J, with 13 bases between the two ends. DNA of the CDR3: TGTGCCAGCAGCCGAGGGCAGGGGAGCAATCAGCCCCAGCATTTT. It is translated as CASSRGQGSNQPQHF.

V usage is TRBV9 and J usage is TRBJ2-5; D unclear. The CDR3 contains 15 residues. V lost 0 bases and J 5 bases, leaving 14 bases between the germline ends. Germline CDR1 reads SGDLS; CDR2 reads YYNGEE. CDR3 DNA: TGTGCCAGCAGCGTAGGCTCGCGGCCCGAGGAGACCCAGTACTTC. Encoded protein: CASSVGSRPEETQYF.

This chain connects TRBV28 to TRBJ2-4; TRBD2 matches 9 bases. The CDR3 spans 14 residues. J was trimmed by 7 bases and V by 5 bases; bases with no gene match: 6. Germline CDR1 MDHEN, CDR2 SYDVKM. The CDR3 nucleotides read TGTGCCAGCAGTAGTAGCGGGAGTTGGAACATTCAGTACTTC. Amino acids: CASSSSGSWNIQYF.

This sequence joins TRBV7-2 and TRBJ1-6; the D gene is possibly TRBD1 (5 bases). CDR3 length equals 13 residues. The germline V and J ends were trimmed by 1 base and 13 bases, with 11 bases remaining between them. Germline assignment: CDR1 SGHTA and CDR2 FQGNSA. DNA for the CDR3: TGTGCCAGCAGCTTAGAGGTAGGGGCGCCCCTCCACTTT. The encoded protein is CASSLEVGAPLHF. Using reference TRBV7-2 and TRBJ1-6 for the parts outside the CDR3, the full variable domain is GAGVSQSPSNKVTEKGKDVELRCDPISGHTALYWYRQSLGQGLEFLIYFQGNSAPDKSGLPSDRFSAERTGGSVSTLTIQRTQQEDSAVYLCASSLEVGAPLHFGNGTRLTVT.

This clone has more than one count but fewer than ten. The rearrangement joins TRBV27 to TRBJ2-1; 10 bases agree with TRBD2. J lost 12 bases, V lost 4 bases, and 12 bases had no gene match. The CDR3 contains 15 residues. Germline-derived CDR1 and CDR2 are MNHEY and SMNVEV (reference sequence). The CDR3 nucleotides are TGTGCCAGCAGTTATACCGGGACTAGCGTCGTCCGGCAGTTCTTC. Translating gives CASSYTGTSVVRQFF.

The chain employs TRBV2 and TRBJ1-1; 7 bases align to TRBD1. Germline V lookup: CDR1 SNHLY, CDR2 FYNNEI. CDR3 size: 10 residues. Losses at the gene ends were 6 bases for V and 13 bases for J; bases not matched to a gene: 5. The CDR3 sequence: CASRRTGLFF. CDR3 sequence (DNA): TGTGCCAGCAGGAGGACAGGCCTTTTCTTT.

The V and J genes are TRBV4-3 and TRBJ2-5; tentative D call: TRBD1 (6 bases). Germline V gives CDR1 LGHNA, CDR2 YSLEER. The CDR3 spans 14 residues. V lost 1 base and J lost 5, with 11 bases in between. This CDR3 is CASSQVQGYETQYF. The CDR3 coding sequence is TGCGCCAGCAGCCAAGTTCAGGGGTACGAGACCCAGTACTTC.

In this sample, this clone turned up a few times. The rearrangement links TRBV27 to TRBJ1-4, with 11 bases identical to TRBD1. V lost 6 bases and J lost 4; bases outside the gene matches: 4. CDR1 and CDR2 (germline): MNHEY, SMNVEV (reference sequence). This CDR3 is built from 15 residues. CDR3 sequence (DNA): TGTGCCAGCAGCCGGACAGGGGGCAGTAATGAAAAACTGTTTTTT. Translating gives CASSRTGGSNEKLFF.

This clone was recorded only once. The CDR3 spells CASSLSVQTSTQGEAFF. The DNA of the CDR3 is TGTGCCAGCAGTTTATCGGTCCAAACATCGACCCAGGGTGAAGCTTTCTTT. The rearrangement joins TRBV27 to TRBJ1-1; perhaps TRBD1 as D (5 bases). The CDR3 is 17 residues long. Per germline, CDR1 MNHEY and CDR2 SMNVEV (reference sequence). V lost 0 bases, J lost 7 bases, and 21 bases lay in between.

This sequence joins TRBV30 and TRBJ1-5; D might be TRBD1 (6 bases). Germline loops: CDR1 GTSNPN, CDR2 SVGIG (reference sequence). The CDR3 spans 15 residues. V gave up 2 bases and J gave up 0 bases, with 11 bases separating them. In DNA, the CDR3 is TGTGCCTGGAGTTTGGGACATCATAGCAATCAGCCCCAGCATTTT. Translating gives CAWSLGHHSNQPQHF. The complete variable domain, with remaining parts taken from reference TRBV30 and TRBJ1-5, reads SQTIHQWPATLVQPVGSPLSLECTVEGTSNPNLYWYRQAAGRGLQLLFYSVGIGQISSEVPQNLSASRPQDRQFILSSKKLLLSDSGFYLCAWSLGHHSNQPQHFGDGTRLSIL.

The chain couples TRBV28 to TRBJ2-5; TRBD2 matches at 11 bases. The CDR3 contains 15 residues. Germline V gene sequence: CDR1 MDHEN, CDR2 SYDVKM. Trimming cost V 5 bases and J 6 bases; bases outside gene matches: 8. The CDR3 DNA is TGTGCCAGCAGTACCGGGACTAGCGGCTTGCAGACCCAGTACTTC. This encodes CASSTGTSGLQTQYF.

J is TRBJ1-5 and V is TRBV4-1; 9 nucleotides align to TRBD1. Germline-derived CDR1 and CDR2 are MGHRA and YSYEKL. This CDR3 spans 16 amino acids. V shed 5 bases, J shed 0 bases, and the junction held 5 bases outside the gene matches. CDR3 in DNA: TGCGCCAGCAGCTCACAGGGGGCAGGTAGCAATCAGCCCCAGCATTTT. Residues: CASSSQGAGSNQPQHF.

This chain joins TRBV9 and TRBJ2-5; possibly TRBD1 or TRBD2 for D (5 bases each). The DNA end is a closer match to TRBJ2-7, so the J assignment may be wrong. Germline-derived CDR1 and CDR2 are SGDLS and YYNGEE. This CDR3 comprises 14 residues. This chain's CDR3 is CASSVGLGDSEQYF. The CDR3 DNA reads TGTGCCAGCAGCGTAGGGCTGGGGGATAGCGAGCAGTACTTC.

The genes are TRBV2 and TRBJ1-5, with 9 nucleotides matching TRBD1. Looked up from germline, CDR1 is SNHLY and CDR2 is FYNNEI. The CDR3 is made up of 16 amino acids. Unmatched junction bases numbered 7, after V lost 4 bases and J lost 3 bases. CDR3 amino acids: CASSARRDRANQPQHF. In nucleotides, the CDR3 is TGTGCCAGCAGTGCGAGGAGGGACAGGGCCAATCAGCCCCAGCATTTT.

The chain employs TRBV19 and TRBJ2-5; D possibly matches TRBD1 or TRBD2 (5 bases each). There are 16 residues in the CDR3. Trimming left V 1 base short and J 4 bases short, with 16 bases between. Germline assignment: CDR1 LNHDA and CDR2 SQIVND (reference sequence). CDR3 residues: CASSIGGSRGRETQYF. In nucleotides, the CDR3 is TGTGCCAGTAGTATAGGGGGCAGCCGGGGTCGAGAGACCCAGTACTTC.

The chain is built from TRBV30 and TRBJ2-5; TRBD1 agrees at 9 bases. The ends lost 8 bases at V and 0 bases at J; junction bases unmatched: 16. Germline CDR1 and CDR2: GTSNPN and SVGIG (reference sequence). The CDR3 sequence is 17 residues long. DNA of the CDR3: TGTGCCCCACCGGGACAGGGAGAGCATGGGTACCAAGAGACCCAGTACTTC. Translating gives CAPPGQGEHGYQETQYF.

The rearrangement links TRBV10-3 to TRBJ1-4, with D tentatively TRBD1 (5 bases). Germline values: CDR1 ENHRY, CDR2 SYGVKD. V gave up 3 bases and J gave up 8 bases, with 10 bases separating them. The CDR3 loop spans 13 amino acids. The CDR3 DNA follows: TGTGCCATCAGTGATCGGGGCGCCGAAAAACTGTTTTTT. The encoded protein is CAISDRGAEKLFF.

The chain uses TRBV7-2 and TRBJ1-6; D is perhaps TRBD1 (5 bases). Germline V lookup: CDR1 SGHTA, CDR2 FQGNSA. The V and J ends lost 4 bases and 7 bases respectively, with 11 bases between them. The CDR3 sequence is 14 residues long. The DNA for the CDR3 is TGTGCCAGCAGCTCCCGGGACTTCAATTCACCCCTCCACTTT. Amino acids: CASSSRDFNSPLHF.

CDR3 sequence reads: CASSLGSANTGELFF. The CDR3 bases are TGCGCCAGCAGCCTTGGGAGTGCGAACACCGGGGAGCTGTTTTTT. V usage is TRBV5-1 and J usage is TRBJ2-2, with D maybe TRBD2 (5 bases). This CDR3 is built from 15 residues. CDR1 and CDR2 (germline): SGHRS, YFSETQ. V lost 4 bases, J lost 0 bases, and 10 bases lay in between.

A single count supports this clone. This chain links TRBV11-2 with TRBJ2-3, with 9 nucleotides matching TRBD2. CDR3 length: 15 amino acids. With V trimmed by 5 bases and J by 0 bases, 3 bases remained unmatched. Germline assignment: CDR1 SGHAT and CDR2 FQNNGV. The CDR3 nucleotides are TGTGCCAGCAGCCTAGCGGGGTTTAGCACAGATACGCAGTATTTT. This gives the protein CASSLAGFSTDTQYF.

The chain employs TRBV9 and TRBJ1-6; D call uncertain. The CDR3 is 15 residues long. The germline V and J ends were trimmed by 0 bases and 0 bases, with 4 bases remaining between them. The germline gives CDR1 SGDLS, CDR2 YYNGEE. CDR3 sequence reads: CASSVGPSYNSPLHF. DNA of the CDR3: TGTGCCAGCAGCGTAGGGCCCTCCTATAATTCACCCCTCCACTTT.

This clone was counted a few times. V and J are TRBV7-8 and TRBJ1-1; no definite D call. The germline gives CDR1 SGHVS, CDR2 FQNEAQ. Deletions cut 2 bases from V and 1 base from J, with 8 bases between. The CDR3 totals 14 residues. The CDR3 loop is CASSLPNWNTEAFF. The CDR3 DNA reads as TGTGCCAGCAGCTTACCGAACTGGAACACTGAAGCTTTCTTT.

As concerns this clone: Different DNA sequences within this sample yield the same CDR3. V gene TRBV7-9 combines with J gene TRBJ1-1; no clear D. The CDR3 spans 14 residues. Trimming took off 1 base at V and 0 bases at J, with 6 bases between the two ends. Germline CDR1 SEHNR, CDR2 FQNEAQ (reference sequence). The CDR3 sequence is CASSLGQMNTEAFF. The CDR3 DNA follows: TGTGCCAGCAGCTTAGGTCAGATGAACACTGAAGCTTTCTTT.

This chain uses TRBV7-3 with TRBJ2-3, with D possibly being TRBD1 (5 bases). The CDR3 is made up of 14 amino acids. V shed 2 bases and J shed 8 bases, with 14 bases lying between them. The germline gives CDR1 SGHTA, CDR2 FQGTGA. In DNA, the CDR3 is TGTGCCAGCAGCTTATTAGGCGTACAGGCTACGCAGTATTTT. This encodes CASSLLGVQATQYF.

The chain carries TRBV7-6 and TRBJ1-1; perhaps TRBD1 as D (5 bases). V was shortened by 2 bases and J by 4 bases, with 14 bases between the two germline ends. The CDR3 runs to 15 residues. Germline V lookup: CDR1 SGHVS, CDR2 FNYEAQ. CDR3: CASSLSSRGSTEAFF. DNA for the CDR3: TGTGCCAGCAGCTTATCGTCCCGGGGGTCCACTGAAGCTTTCTTT.